The T cell receptor (beta chain) described here comes from a study of human T cells and chemical hapten exposure. Study-wide context: Patients were given diphenylcyclopropenone on the scalp weekly across the approximately 26-week study. The upper back received 0.01% DPC by patch testing, with results read at 6 days.

TCRdb re-derived calls from the RACE reads in MiXCR, one entry per CDR3 protein. In the table there are 180,000 or so distinct CDR3 sequences, more than 12% of which are singletons. Stated time point: patch test 1, 2 weeks after DPC sensitization. This sample's treatment: therapeutic diphenylcyclopropenone sensitization with weekly scalp DPC. Study-wide findings and caveats: Counts of expanded TCRs at PT1 were positively correlated with patch test score. TCRs exceeding 1 in 1000 frequency stayed unchanged with DPC sensitization.

The germline V gene encodes CDR1 ENHRY and CDR2 SYGVKD. The CDR3 length is 14 residues. V lost 6 bases and J lost 3, with 14 bases in between. This clonotype was seen more than once but under ten times. Antigen: not known. The clonotype was recovered from a woman under 40 with alopecia areata. Some clones in this sample may be carry-over from other donors' samples. The chain links TRBV10-3 to TRBJ1-1; D is unclear. The sequencing here drew on whole blood, taken in connection with sensitization to the hapten diphenylcyclopropenone (DPC). The CDR3 DNA follows: TGTGCCATCAGCTATAGCGGTCAGGACACTGAAGCTTTCTTT. Translating gives CAISYSGQDTEAFF.